These T cell receptor beta chains were read from a single sample in a study of cytomegalovirus exposure and HLA in healthy donors. TCRdb's table, derived via immunoSEQ multiplex PCR, lists solely in-frame clones and lacks some. The sample consists of about 160,000 clones, over 70% of them appearing once. The source material was PBMCs. Receptors were obtained from a young man in good health and CMV-seropositive. Both conserved end residues are trimmed from each CDR3.

TRBV6-5,TRBJ2-1,ASQNWQGDEQF
TRBV2,TRBJ2-3,ASSEGSSGRGPADTQY
TRBV4-3,TRBJ1-2,ASSQDATGFYGYT
TRBV5-1,TRBJ2-1,ASSPDRAGEQF
TRBV29-1,TRBJ2-6,SAVSGANVLT
TRBV9,TRBJ2-7,ASSVGIFAGGAYEQY
TRBV28,TRBJ2-7,ASNRQVSSYEQY
TRBV7-8,TRBJ1-4,ASSFQPRDRDEKLF
TRBV7-2,TRBJ2-4,ASSLDVGIVTGKNIQY
TRBV27,TRBJ2-4,ASSFSAIAKNIQY
TRBV2,TRBJ1-2,ASSRTGHGYT
TRBV4-1,TRBJ1-2,ASSQEGGTGGTYGYT
TRBV5-4,TRBJ2-1,ASSFFGMSYKDEF
TRBV30,TRBJ2-3,AWNRDYSSDTQY
TRBV19,TRBJ2-7,ASSITGQGAYEQY
TRBV9,TRBJ1-3,ASGQSSGNTIY
TRBV5-4,TRBJ1-6,ASSFYGVDSPLH
TRBV10-3,TRBJ1-1,AISRTGNTEAF
TRBV4-1,TRBJ1-2,ASSRGQTGTGYGYT
TRBV25-1,TRBJ2-3,ASSAGTDTQY
TRBV7-9,TRBJ1-6,ASSSGESSYNSPLH
TRBV7-9,TRBJ1-1,ASSYEDSDTEAF
TRBV11-2,TRBJ2-1,ASSSRDRGYWEQF
TRBV7-9,TRBJ1-1,SSSLGGAEAF
TRBV15,TRBJ1-4,ATSRDGSRRATNEKLF
TRBV6-5,TRBJ1-2,ASSYSAGANYGYT
TRBV5-4,TRBJ2-1,ASSGDRDPYNEQF
TRBV4-1,TRBJ2-3,ASSPGTSGSTDTQY
TRBV7-9,TRBJ2-1,ASSRRQGVNNEQF
TRBV6-5,TRBJ1-5,ASKVASSNQPQH
TRBV4-1,TRBJ2-1,ASSLWDSDNEQF
TRBV7-6,TRBJ1-1,ASSAGGNTEAF
TRBV7-2,TRBJ2-7,ASSLDSGSYEQY
TRBV5-5,TRBJ2-3,ASSLITASGSDTQY
TRBV19,TRBJ2-6,ASSRPRGSGANVLT
TRBV6-4,TRBJ2-1,ASSEVGSGVNEQF
TRBV5-5,TRBJ1-3,ASSLTGARSGNTIY
TRBV13,TRBJ2-1,ASSLEGSGSRDEQF
TRBV7-9,TRBJ2-2,SSSLWVTGVENTGELF
TRBV7-2,TRBJ1-5,ASSYGTGNSNQPQH
TRBV4-1,TRBJ2-7,ASSQPAETSGPYEQY
TRBV5-1,TRBJ1-2,ASSARQGFNYGYT
TRBV7-9,TRBJ1-2,ASSWGGTGERYGYT
TRBV10-3,TRBJ1-2,AIRRINPGQGHGYT
TRBV30,TRBJ1-5,AWNPGGAGNQPQH
TRBV19,TRBJ1-5,ASSILREPQH
TRBV27,TRBJ2-7,ASSLSGKGVSYEQY
TRBV5-1,TRBJ1-5,ASSWTGVDNQPQH
TRBV15,TRBJ2-1,ATSRRRGISGRATYNEQF
TRBV2,TRBJ2-3,ASSELRGNTDTQY
TRBV19,TRBJ2-3,ASSIQAGASLYTQY
TRBV5-1,TRBJ2-1,ASSLGTGHVLYNEQF
TRBV18,TRBJ2-7,ASSRDLRNYEQY